The next 27 T cell receptor beta chains were all read from a single sample in a study of human T cells and chemical hapten exposure. TCRdb reprocessed the RACE reads via MiXCR and lists one record per CDR3 protein. This sample yields around 120,000 distinct CDR3 sequences, of which roughly an eighth are seen a single time; over 1.1% belongs to the top ten. The time point here: patch test 1, 2 weeks after DPC sensitization. Treatment noted: therapeutic diphenylcyclopropenone sensitization with weekly scalp DPC. The sample in question was whole blood, obtained in connection with sensitization to the hapten diphenylcyclopropenone (DPC). The source of these receptors is a woman between 45 and 65 years old with alopecia areata. Some clones in this sample may be carry-over from other donors' samples.

The chain carries TRBV14 and TRBJ1-2; D ambiguous. CDR3 length equals 14 residues. The V gene's germline CDR1 is SGHDN and CDR2 FVKESK. V lost 1 base and J lost 8, with 14 bases in between. Here the CDR3 reads CASSQVVGFDGYTF. DNA of the CDR3: TGTGCCAGCAGCCAAGTTGTCGGGTTCGACGGCTACACCTTC.

In its sample, this clonotype was seen many times. The V gene is TRBV7-9, the J gene TRBJ2-2; perhaps TRBD2 as D (6 bases). Trimming cost V 3 bases and J 13 bases, with 15 bases left between them. Germline values: CDR1 SEHNR, CDR2 FQNEAQ (reference sequence). This CDR3 has 13 amino acids. CDR3 bases: TGTGCCAGCAGCTTCGAAGGGCAGGGAGGGCTGTTTTTT. Translating gives CASSFEGQGGLFF.

This clonotype came up many times. CDR3 loop: CASSPPSSETQYF. The CDR3 coding sequence is TGTGCCAGCTCACCACCGTCATCAGAGACCCAGTACTTC. The rearrangement links TRBV18 to TRBJ2-5, with D uncertain. This CDR3 spans 13 amino acids. Germline CDR1 and CDR2: KGHSH and LQKENI. The V end lost 0 bases, the J end lost 4 bases, and 6 bases lay between the germline ends.

The chain links TRBV5-6 to TRBJ2-3; the D is unclear. This CDR3 is 13 amino acids long. Germline-derived CDR1 and CDR2 are SGHDT and YYEEEE. The V and J ends lost 3 bases and 6 bases respectively, with 11 bases between them. CDR3 sequence: CASSWANGDTQYF. The CDR3 nucleotides read TGTGCCAGCAGCTGGGCGAATGGGGATACGCAGTATTTT.

This chain links TRBV12-3 or TRBV12-4 with TRBJ2-1, with D possibly called TRBD1 or TRBD2 (6 bases each). The CDR3 consists of 12 residues. Trimming shortened V by 8 bases and J by 8 bases, and 13 bases separated the two germline ends. The CDR3 sequence is CASLGGPHEQFF. In nucleotides, the CDR3 is TGTGCCAGCCTAGGGGGGCCCCATGAGCAGTTCTTC.

This clonotype showed up just a few times. The chain has TRBV28 and TRBJ1-1, with D perhaps matching TRBD1 (6 bases). Trimming removed 3 bases at V and 7 bases at J, with 12 bases between. The CDR3 extends over 13 amino acids. Germline-derived CDR1 and CDR2 are MDHEN and SYDVKM. CDR3 bases: TGTGCCAGCAGTTTTGGGGGGCTCCTTGAAGCTTTCTTT. Amino acid sequence: CASSFGGLLEAFF.

This clonotype was detected a few times. The genes are TRBV9 and TRBJ1-6; D remains unclear. There are 14 residues in the CDR3. Germline V gene data show CDR1 as SGDLS and CDR2 as YYNGEE. V lost 0 bases, J lost 9 bases, and 10 bases lay in between. The CDR3 loop reads CASSVATSPSPLHF. DNA of the CDR3: TGTGCCAGCAGCGTAGCTACTTCCCCTTCACCCCTCCACTTT.

This clonotype was seen many times. The V gene is TRBV28, the J gene TRBJ1-5; D is perhaps TRBD1 (6 bases). Germline CDR1 and CDR2: MDHEN and SYDVKM. V lost 6 bases to trimming and J lost 5 bases, with 11 bases between them. The CDR3 spans 13 residues. The DNA of the CDR3 is TGTGCCAGCAGACCCGGGACATATCAGCCCCAGCATTTT. Translating it yields CASRPGTYQPQHF.

This clonotype was detected many times. This chain connects TRBV19 to TRBJ2-2, with D perhaps TRBD1 (6 bases). V lost 6 bases and J lost 7, with 15 bases in between. CDR3 length: 14 amino acids. The germline gives CDR1 LNHDA, CDR2 SQIVND (reference sequence). Written as DNA, the CDR3 is TGTGCCAGTAGCGATTGGACAGTAGGCGGGGAGCTGTTTTTT. Protein sequence: CASSDWTVGGELFF. The whole variable domain, remainder taken from reference TRBV19 and TRBJ2-2, is DGGITQSPKYLFRKEGQNVTLSCEQNLNHDAMYWYRQDPGQGLRLIYYSQIVNDFQKGDIAEGYSVSREKKESFPLTVTSAQKNPTAFYLCASSDWTVGGELFFGEGSRLTVL.

This clonotype has a count of ten or more. This sequence joins TRBV6-6 and TRBJ2-1; 14 bases match TRBD2. J lost 8 bases, V lost 6 bases, and 9 bases had no gene match. This CDR3 spans 16 amino acids. Germline CDR1 and CDR2: MNHNY and SVGAGI (reference sequence). CDR3 residues: CASSPGTSGRGDEQFF. In DNA, the CDR3 is TGTGCCAGCAGCCCCGGGACTAGCGGGAGAGGGGATGAGCAGTTCTTC.

There are a few counts of this clonotype. The chain is built from TRBV6-2 or TRBV6-3 and TRBJ2-1; D may correspond to TRBD1 or TRBD2 (6 bases each). Germline CDR1 MNHEY, CDR2 SVGEGT. This CDR3 has 14 residues. Between the trimmed V and J ends, which lost 3 bases and 12 bases, there was a span of 18 bases. The CDR3 is CASSYAQGGGAQFF. CDR3 nucleotide sequence: TGTGCCAGCAGTTATGCCCAAGGGGGAGGCGCGCAGTTCTTC.

This clonotype was observed many times. The chain uses TRBV7-2 and TRBJ2-1; 8 nucleotides agree with TRBD2. Germline V gene sequence: CDR1 SGHTA, CDR2 FQGNSA. V lost 5 bases, J lost 7 bases, and 13 bases stayed unmatched. This CDR3 is built from 16 residues. The CDR3 sequence: CASSPDGTRRSNEQFF. The CDR3 DNA reads TGTGCCAGCAGCCCGGATGGGACTAGGAGGTCTAATGAGCAGTTCTTC.

The genes are TRBV10-1 and TRBJ2-7; a weak D match, TRBD2 (5 bases). The V gene's germline CDR1 is WNHNN and CDR2 SYGVQD (reference sequence). Trimming took 5 bases from V and 2 from J, leaving 10 bases between them. The CDR3 is 13 residues long. The CDR3 is CASSNTGTYEQYF. The DNA for the CDR3 is TGCGCCAGCAGTAATACGGGGACCTACGAGCAGTACTTC.

This clonotype was seen a handful of times. The chain recombines TRBV11-1 with TRBJ2-7, with 8 positions matching TRBD1. Unmatched junction bases numbered 9, after V lost 4 bases and J lost 4 bases. Per the germline V gene, CDR1 is SGHAT and CDR2 is FQDESV (reference sequence). The CDR3 runs to 15 residues. CDR3 residues: CASSSGQGTGYEQYF. The CDR3 bases are TGTGCCAGCAGCTCCGGACAGGGAACGGGATACGAGCAGTACTTC. The full variable domain, in which reference TRBV11-1 and TRBJ2-7 provide the parts outside the CDR3, is EAEVAQSPRYKITEKSQAVAFWCDPISGHATLYWYRQILGQGPELLVQFQDESVVDDSQLPKDRFSAERLKGVDSTLKIQPAELGDSAMYLCASSSGQGTGYEQYFGPGTRLTVT.

This clonotype occurred a few times. The chain couples TRBV20-1 to TRBJ1-6; D perhaps matches TRBD1 (5 bases). The V gene's germline CDR1 is DFQATT and CDR2 SNEGSKA (reference sequence). The CDR3 runs 15 residues. With 1 base removed from V and 9 bases from J, the gap between germline ends came to 16 bases. CDR3 DNA sequence: TGCAGTGCTAGAGGGGCAGATGGGGGAAGTTCACCCCTCCACTTT. Protein: CSARGADGGSSPLHF.

Many counts were recorded for this clonotype. The chain has TRBV2 and TRBJ2-3; 9 bases are a match to TRBD2. The CDR3 is 14 residues long. J was trimmed by 1 base and V by 5 bases; bases with no gene match: 1. Germline V gene sequence: CDR1 SNHLY, CDR2 FYNNEI. CDR3 in amino acids: CASSSSGGTDTQYF. In DNA form, the CDR3 reads TGTGCCAGCAGTTCTAGCGGGGGCACAGATACGCAGTATTTT.

This clonotype has at least ten counts. The CDR3 nucleotides read TGTGCCATCAGTGACTATAGCGGGGGCAACTACGAGCAGTACTTC. As protein: CAISDYSGGNYEQYF. The chain couples TRBV10-3 to TRBJ2-7; 9 positions match TRBD2. V was pared by 3 bases and J by 3 bases, with 6 bases of the junction left unmatched. CDR1 is ENHRY and CDR2 is SYGVKD in the germline V gene. This CDR3 comprises 15 residues.

This clonotype was counted many times. The chain combines TRBV29-1 with TRBJ2-7, with 10 positions matching TRBD1. CDR1 SQVTM and CDR2 ANQGSEA come from the germline V gene. This CDR3 spans 12 amino acids. V shed 7 bases and J 4 bases; nucleotides not matched to a gene: 4. The CDR3 region is CSARDRGYEQYF. CDR3 nucleotide sequence: TGCAGCGCTCGGGACAGGGGATACGAGCAGTACTTC.

This clonotype was observed at least ten times. The CDR3 sequence is CASSLAGAETEAFF. The DNA for the CDR3 is TGTGCCAGCAGCTTAGCAGGGGCCGAGACTGAAGCTTTCTTT. The chain employs TRBV11-2 and TRBJ1-1; tentative D call: TRBD1 (6 bases). This CDR3 has 14 residues. The V end lost 1 base, the J end lost 5 bases, and 11 bases lay between the germline ends. Germline-derived CDR1 and CDR2 are SGHAT and FQNNGV.

This clonotype was seen repeatedly, ten times or more. The CDR3 region is CASSFEPTLTEAFF. In DNA form, the CDR3 reads TGTGCCAGCAGTTTTGAGCCTACCCTCACTGAAGCTTTCTTT. This chain uses TRBV12-3 or TRBV12-4 with TRBJ1-1; D call uncertain. This CDR3 spans 14 amino acids. V lost 3 bases to trimming and J lost 4 bases, with 12 bases between them.

This clonotype was counted ten times or more. The chain recombines TRBV11-2 with TRBJ1-1, with TRBD1 identical over 8 bases. This CDR3 contains 14 residues. Unmatched junction bases numbered 9, after V lost 5 bases and J lost 7 bases. The germline gives CDR1 SGHAT, CDR2 FQNNGV. CDR3 sequence reads: CASSGETGVIEAFF. CDR3 DNA sequence: TGTGCCAGCAGCGGAGAGACAGGGGTCATTGAAGCTTTCTTT.

The CDR3 bases are TGTGCCAGCAGCCCTACCGGGACTATAAACACAGATACGCAGTATTTT. As protein: CASSPTGTINTDTQYF. The chain joins TRBV7-2 to TRBJ2-3, with 7 positions matching TRBD2. Germline CDR1 reads SGHTA; CDR2 reads FQGNSA. CDR3 length: 16 residues. With V trimmed by 5 bases and J by 2 bases, 10 bases remained unmatched.

This clonotype has a count of ten or more. The chain couples TRBV18 to TRBJ2-7, with unresolved D. The V gene lost 0 bases and the J gene lost 3 bases, with 21 bases spanning the gap. This CDR3 has 18 residues. CDR1 is KGHSH and CDR2 is LQKENI in the germline V gene. The CDR3 DNA is TGTGCCAGCTCACCACCTGGCAAGACTGTCTTTTTCTGCTACGAGCAGTACTTC. It yields the protein CASSPPGKTVFFCYEQYF.

As concerns this clonotype: With a much larger clone just one base away, this may be a read error. Here the CDR3 omits its conserved ending phenylalanine or tryptophan, so a read error is the likely source. The chain links TRBV12-3 or TRBV12-4 to TRBJ1-2; D perhaps matches TRBD1 (6 bases). The CDR3 extends over 15 amino acids. With 3 bases removed from V and 4 bases from J, the gap between germline ends came to 15 bases. The chain's CDR3 is CASSFAGHPPYGYTY. Here the CDR3 DNA reads TGTGCCAGCAGTTTCGCGGGACACCCGCCCTATGGCTACACCTAC.

In this sample, this clonotype turned up a few times. The chain has TRBV6-5 and TRBJ2-2; D might be TRBD2 (6 bases). CDR1 and CDR2 from the germline V gene are MNHEY and SVGAGI. Between the trimmed V and J ends, which lost 5 bases and 1 base, there was a span of 14 bases. The CDR3 is made up of 16 amino acids. The CDR3 DNA reads TGTGCCAGCAGTAGAAGACCGGGACTGAACACCGGGGAGCTGTTTTTT. Its protein is CASSRRPGLNTGELFF.

This clonotype appeared many times. The chain carries TRBV20-1 and TRBJ1-4; weak D call: TRBD1 (5 bases). The CDR3 is made up of 15 amino acids. CDR1 is DFQATT, CDR2 SNEGSKA, per germline (reference sequence). V shed 1 base and J shed 12 bases, with 21 bases lying between them. DNA for the CDR3: TGCAGTGCTAGAGGCTGGGCCGGGGCCGAAAATGAACTGTTTTTT. Translated, it gives CSARGWAGAENELFF.

The chain links TRBV29-1 to TRBJ2-1, with 7 bases aligning to TRBD2. V trimming: 4 bases; J trimming: 0 bases; junction bases outside the gene matches: 3. This CDR3 spans 14 amino acids. In germline, CDR1 is SQVTM, CDR2 ANQGSEA. The CDR3 loop is CSVVGGSSYNEQFF. As DNA, the CDR3 is TGCAGCGTTGTGGGAGGGAGCTCCTACAATGAGCAGTTCTTC.